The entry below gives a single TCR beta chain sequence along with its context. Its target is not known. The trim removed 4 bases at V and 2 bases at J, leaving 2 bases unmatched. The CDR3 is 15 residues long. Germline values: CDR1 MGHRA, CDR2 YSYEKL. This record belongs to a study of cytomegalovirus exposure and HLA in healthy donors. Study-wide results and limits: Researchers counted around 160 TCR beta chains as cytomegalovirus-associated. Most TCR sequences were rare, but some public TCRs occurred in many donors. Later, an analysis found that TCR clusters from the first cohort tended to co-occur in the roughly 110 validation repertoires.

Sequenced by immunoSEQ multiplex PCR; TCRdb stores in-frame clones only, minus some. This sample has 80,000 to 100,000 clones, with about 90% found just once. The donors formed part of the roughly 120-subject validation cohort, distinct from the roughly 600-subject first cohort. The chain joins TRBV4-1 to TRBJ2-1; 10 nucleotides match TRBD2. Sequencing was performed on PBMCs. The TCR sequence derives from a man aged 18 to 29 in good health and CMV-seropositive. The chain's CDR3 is CASSPGLATYNEQFF. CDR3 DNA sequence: TGCGCCAGCAGCCCGGGACTAGCGACCTACAATGAGCAGTTCTTC.